Listed below are T cell receptor beta chains from one sample, sequenced in a study of cytomegalovirus exposure and HLA in healthy donors. The data were produced by immunoSEQ multiplex PCR, yet TCRdb's version contains in-frame clones alone and is incomplete. Found here are under 300,000 clones, 90% of them singletons; the top ten hold about 0.36%. The material sequenced was PBMCs. Receptors were obtained from a woman between 18 and 29 years old in good health and CMV-seronegative. CDR3s include the opening cysteine and the closing phenylalanine or tryptophan. D genes are given only for firm matches. A row's size may be missing; if present it is once, few, many or a size class.

j_call	clone_size	v_call	d_call	cdr3_aa	cdr3_nt
TRBJ1-1	.	TRBV4-1	.	CASSQVRGLNTEAFF	TGCGCCAGCAGCCAAGTGCGGGGTTTGAACACTGAAGCTTTCTTT
TRBJ2-1	.	TRBV5-4	TRBD1	CASSLEAGGNEQFF	TGTGCCAGCAGCTTGGAGGCAGGGGGCAATGAGCAGTTCTTC
TRBJ1-4	.	TRBV6-5	.	CASRREEHEKLFF	TGTGCCAGCAGACGTGAAGAACACGAAAAACTGTTTTTT
TRBJ1-3	.	TRBV7-2	.	CASSFRGGGNTIYF	TGTGCCAGCAGTTTCAGAGGGGGTGGAAACACCATATATTTT
TRBJ1-6	.	TRBV6-5	TRBD1	CASSNPDRGFSPLHF	TGTGCCAGCAGCAACCCAGACAGGGGGTTTTCACCCCTCCACTTT
TRBJ2-3	.	TRBV11-1	.	CASSTGHITDTQYF	TGTGCCAGCAGCACAGGACATATCACAGATACGCAGTATTTT
TRBJ2-3	.	TRBV9	TRBD2	CASSVVPSGGATDTQYF	TGTGCCAGCAGCGTAGTCCCTAGCGGGGGGGCAACAGATACGCAGTATTTT
TRBJ1-3	.	TRBV7-2	.	CASTILGSATGNTIYF	TGTGCCAGCACCATACTAGGGTCAGCCACGGGAAACACCATATATTTT
TRBJ1-6	.	TRBV7-9	.	CASSEGRREAAAPLHF	TGTGCCAGCAGCGAAGGACGAAGGGAGGCGGCGGCACCCCTCCACTTT
TRBJ1-1	few	TRBV10-3	TRBD1	CAISGTGEAEAFF	TGTGCCATCAGTGGGACAGGGGAGGCTGAAGCTTTCTTT
TRBJ2-2	.	TRBV11-2	.	CASTGGGNTGELFF	TGTGCCAGCACCGGGGGTGGGAACACCGGGGAGCTGTTTTTT
TRBJ2-7	.	TRBV4-3	.	CASSQDMKTLVYEQYF	TGCGCCAGCAGCCAAGATATGAAGACTTTGGTCTACGAGCAGTACTTC
TRBJ2-1	.	TRBV6-4	TRBD2	CASREIAGGEYNEQFF	TGTGCCAGCAGGGAGATAGCGGGGGGCGAATACAATGAGCAGTTCTTC
TRBJ1-5	.	TRBV6-4	.	CASSLEVGNQPQHF	TGTGCCAGCAGCCTTGAGGTCGGGAATCAGCCCCAGCATTTT
TRBJ2-1	.	TRBV27	.	CASSTQGNEQFF	TGTGCCAGCAGTACTCAGGGGAATGAGCAGTTCTTC
TRBJ1-3	.	TRBV5-1	TRBD1	CASSLEGAGLVSGNTIYF	TGCGCCAGCAGCTTGGAGGGGGCAGGTCTTGTCTCTGGAAACACCATATATTTT
TRBJ2-5	.	TRBV6-1	.	CASLEGALETQYF	TGTGCCAGCTTGGAGGGGGCCCTGGAGACCCAGTACTTC
TRBJ1-1	.	TRBV6-5	TRBD1	CASSYSGQGRAFF	TGTGCCAGCAGTTACTCCGGACAGGGTCGAGCTTTCTTT
TRBJ1-2	.	TRBV30	TRBD1	CAWSTDRGLGYTF	TGTGCCTGGAGTACGGACAGGGGGCTTGGCTACACCTTC
TRBJ1-5	once	TRBV28	.	CASSLVGGSNQPQHF	TGTGCCAGCAGTTTGGTGGGGGGGAGCAATCAGCCCCAGCATTTT
TRBJ2-2	.	TRBV4-2	.	CASSHGGTGELFF	TGTGCCAGCAGCCATGGCGGAACCGGGGAGCTGTTTTTT
TRBJ2-7	.	TRBV27	TRBD1	CASSLRGREQYF	TGTGCCAGCAGCCTCAGGGGGCGGGAGCAGTACTTC
TRBJ2-1	.	TRBV19	.	CASSIGGMVSEQFF	TGTGCCAGTAGTATTGGCGGGATGGTATCCGAGCAGTTCTTC
TRBJ1-2	.	TRBV5-6	.	CASSSPAGLSYGYTF	TGTGCCAGCAGCTCCCCGGCGGGCCTGAGCTATGGCTACACCTTC
TRBJ2-7	.	TRBV19	.	CASSIDVSYEQYF	TGTGCCAGTAGTATAGACGTTTCCTACGAGCAGTACTTC
TRBJ2-4	.	TRBV25-1	TRBD1	CASSQTGAKNIQYF	TGTGCCAGCAGTCAGACAGGGGCCAAAAACATTCAGTACTTC
TRBJ1-6	.	TRBV28	TRBD1	CAITGTRDRGVTDSPLHF	TGTGCCATAACGGGAACTAGGGACAGGGGTGTGACGGATTCACCCCTCCACTTT
TRBJ1-5	.	TRBV28	.	CASSPLGAEQPQHF	TGTGCCAGCAGTCCCCTAGGCGCAGAACAGCCCCAGCATTTT
TRBJ1-6	.	TRBV6-5	TRBD1	CASSSRGGQGYSPLHF	TGTGCCAGCAGTTCCCGGGGGGGACAGGGTTATTCACCCCTCCACTTT